This TCR beta chain was captured by sequencing in a study of T cells after posttransplantation cyclophosphamide. The assay was immunoSEQ multiplex PCR, and TCRdb's table has in-frame clones only and misses some. The table has 47,000 or so clones, roughly 93% seen once. On this clone itself: The antigen is not known.

Study findings and constraints: After PTCy, TRB diversity resembled that of CNI/methotrexate controls.

This receptor was obtained from a woman aged 50 to 60 in good health and a related stem cell transplant donor. The material sequenced was PBMCs.

The CDR3, as DNA: TGTGCCAGCAGCCCTGGGACAGGAGTCTACGAGCAGTACTTC. It encodes CASSPGTGVYEQYF. The chain uses TRBV7-9 and TRBJ2-7; 8 bases match TRBD1. CDR3 length: 14 amino acids. Trimming removed 5 bases from V and 3 bases from J; junction bases left unmatched: 6. Germline CDR1 reads SEHNR; CDR2 reads FQNEAQ (reference sequence).